This T cell receptor (beta chain) was sequenced during a study of T-cell memory formation after mild COVID-19. Findings and limits, study-wide: The CD4+ clones that contracted clustered mainly within CM and EM, and the CD8+ clones concentrated in EMRA. Among clones contracting day 15 to 85, CD4/CD8 was balanced, whereas later expanders leaned CD4+. Some clones that responded turned up in pre-infection memory, which suggests that cross-reactive memory joined in.

A note on this clonotype: Antigen: not known.

TCRdb passed the 5' RACE reads through MiXCR, listing each CDR3 protein once. This table holds a few hundred thousand distinct CDR3 sequences, over 20% found once. V lost 8 bases, J lost 1 base, and 13 bases lay in between. The CDR3 consists of 13 residues. The germline V gene encodes CDR1 SQVTM and CDR2 ANQGSEA. The sequenced material came from PBMCs or a T cell subset sorted from them (not recorded which). This chain joins TRBV29-1 and TRBJ2-3; either TRBD1 or TRBD2 may supply D (5 bases each). This clonotype was sampled from an adult woman who had mild COVID-19 (a few samples of this study predate the infection). Cell type and time point are not known. This CDR3 reads CSCTGARTDTQYF. The DNA for the CDR3 is TGCAGCTGCACCGGGGCTCGCACAGATACGCAGTATTTT.